Included here is one T cell receptor beta chain sequence, with context. The CDR3 runs 13 residues. With 4 bases clipped from V and 8 bases from J, the junction kept 3 bases outside the gene matches. CDR1 and CDR2 from the germline V gene are SGHTA and FQGTGA. Profiling relied on immunoSEQ multiplex PCR, and the TCRdb table lists in-frame clones only, not all of them. This table holds 90,000 or so clones, roughly 94% found once. This record belongs to a study of technical replicates of blood from a few donors. The sequencing input was T cells isolated from PBMCs. The chain joins TRBV7-3 to TRBJ2-1; 9 bases fit TRBD2. This TCR was sampled from a human donor in good health. CDR3 amino acids: CASSWTSEDEQFF. As DNA, the CDR3 is TGTGCCAGCAGCTGGACTAGCGAGGATGAGCAGTTCTTC.